This TCR beta chain was sequenced for a study of shared clonotypes between healthy human individuals. V trimming: 5 bases; J trimming: 2 bases; junction bases outside the gene matches: 7. The CDR3 totals 17 residues. Germline V gene data show CDR1 as MDHEN and CDR2 as SYDVKM. General study results and limits: Non-shared clonotypes were found to have lower generation probabilities than the clonotypes that were shared by all four of the sorted-subset donors. Researchers sampled only blood; tissue repertoires likely differ. Memory subsets had estimated richness that was generally smaller than that of naive subsets.

Here immunoSEQ multiplex PCR was the method, and the copy in TCRdb shows in-frame clones only, minus some. The sample has 2 million to 2.5 million clones, less than 95% seen once; the top ten hold around 0.35%. As regards this clone: As yet, its antigen is unknown.

Free of recent acute infections or vaccinations, the donors were healthy HIV-negative adults. The sequencing input was naive CD4+ T cells from PBMCs. Subset specified: CD45RA+ positively selected. The chain uses TRBV28 and TRBJ2-6; TRBD1 matches 9 bases. This sequence originates from a man aged 18 to 30 in good health. Some clones in this sample may be carry-over from other donors' samples. The CDR3 region has the DNA TGTGCCAGCAGTACATGGACAGGGGCGGCTGGGGCCAACGTCCTGACTTTC. Amino acid sequence: CASSTWTGAAGANVLTF.